The 23 T cell receptor beta chains presented below share a single source sample, sequenced in a study of cytomegalovirus exposure and HLA in healthy donors. TCRdb keeps only in-frame clones here, not all; method: immunoSEQ multiplex PCR. The data contain around 190,000 clones, roughly 86% of them singletons. Sequencing input: PBMCs. The source of these receptors is a woman aged 18-29 years in good health and CMV-seronegative.

V gene TRBV13 combines with J gene TRBJ2-1; D is perhaps TRBD2 (6 bases). V lost 7 bases, J lost 2 bases, and 12 bases lay in between. This CDR3 is built from 14 residues. The germline gives CDR1 PRHDT, CDR2 FYEKMQ (reference sequence). The CDR3 region has the DNA TGTGCCAGCACCGTTAGCGGCCCCTACAATGAGCAGTTCTTC. This codes for CASTVSGPYNEQFF.

As concerns this clone: Other DNA sequences from this sample encode an identical CDR3 as well. This sequence joins TRBV18 and TRBJ1-1; 8 nucleotides align to TRBD1. Germline V lookup: CDR1 KGHSH, CDR2 LQKENI. V lost 3 bases and J lost 1; bases outside the gene matches: 1. There are 14 residues in the CDR3. The CDR3 DNA reads TGTGCCAGCTCACCCCAGGGGGCGAACACTGAAGCTTTCTTT. It codes for CASSPQGANTEAFF.

The V and J genes are TRBV13 and TRBJ2-1; weak D call: TRBD2 (6 bases). Trimming cost V 6 bases and J 8 bases, with 14 bases left between them. CDR3 length: 13 amino acids. Germline V CDR1 and CDR2: PRHDT, FYEKMQ (reference sequence). CDR3 nucleotide sequence: TGTGCCAGCAGTCCCGGAGGGGTATATGAGCAGTTCTTC. Translated, it gives CASSPGGVYEQFF.

This chain links TRBV6-6 with TRBJ2-3; no reliable D call. The germline CDR1 and CDR2 sequences are MNHNY and SVGAGI (reference sequence). CDR3 length: 14 residues. Trimming left V 6 bases short and J 0 bases short, with 10 bases between. The CDR3 reads CASSPPDSTDTQYF. DNA for the CDR3: TGTGCCAGCAGCCCCCCAGATAGCACAGATACGCAGTATTTT.

This clone was counted once. The chain carries TRBV11-2 and TRBJ2-7; D perhaps matches TRBD2 (5 bases). The germline V and J ends were trimmed by 5 bases and 0 bases, with 14 bases remaining between them. The germline gives CDR1 SGHAT, CDR2 FQNNGV. This CDR3 is 15 amino acids long. CDR3 in amino acids: CASSTHPGSSYEQYF. The CDR3 DNA is TGTGCCAGCAGCACACATCCGGGGAGCTCCTACGAGCAGTACTTC.

This clone showed up just a few times. This chain connects TRBV12-5 to TRBJ1-1, with D perhaps TRBD1 (5 bases). This CDR3 contains 16 residues. The ends were cut back, 0 bases at V and 5 bases at J, with 16 bases in the middle. Germline CDR1 is LGHNT and CDR2 is FRNRAP. The CDR3: CASGLVPQAEGTEAFF. The CDR3 bases are TGTGCTAGTGGTTTGGTACCCCAGGCGGAGGGGACTGAAGCTTTCTTT.

V usage is TRBV9 and J usage is TRBJ1-2; the match to TRBD1 covers 7 bases. Germline V gene lookup returns CDR1 SGDLS and CDR2 YYNGEE. Trimming at V came to 6 bases and at J to 4 bases, leaving 12 bases not matched to a gene. This CDR3 region has 15 residues. The CDR3 DNA follows: TGTGCCAGCACCAAGGGGACAGAGCAGAGCTATGGCTACACCTTC. This sequence encodes CASTKGTEQSYGYTF.

This CDR3 is CASSDPRQGNTGELFF. In nucleotides, the CDR3 is TGTGCCAGCAGTGACCCCCGACAGGGAAACACCGGGGAGCTGTTTTTT. J is TRBJ2-2 and V is TRBV25-1, with TRBD1 matching over 7 bases. Germline V gene lookup returns CDR1 MGHDK and CDR2 SYGVNS. The CDR3 spans 16 residues. J lost 2 bases, V lost 3 bases, and 6 bases had no gene match.

This clone was detected a few times. The CDR3 loop is CASSLTSGRAGSQYF. The CDR3 nucleotides are TGTGCCAGCAGTTTGACTAGCGGGAGGGCCGGTAGCCAGTACTTC. This sequence joins TRBV6-5 and TRBJ2-5; 14 positions match TRBD2. Trimming removed 4 bases from V and 10 bases from J; junction bases left unmatched: 8. The CDR3 is made up of 15 amino acids. CDR1 is MNHEY, CDR2 SVGAGI, per germline.

The V call is TRBV5-1, the J call TRBJ1-4; D is ambiguous. Per germline, CDR1 SGHRS and CDR2 YFSETQ. Trimming cost V 0 bases and J 1 base, with 13 bases left between them. This CDR3 spans 17 amino acids. The CDR3 loop reads CASSLVRGMGTNEKLFF. CDR3 nucleotide sequence: TGCGCCAGCAGCTTGGTTAGAGGGATGGGAACTAATGAAAAACTGTTTTTT.

The CDR3 DNA reads as TGTGCCAGCAGTCTGCCCAGGGGGTTGTACGAGCAGTACTTC. It encodes CASSLPRGLYEQYF. This rearrangement joins TRBV2 to TRBJ2-7, with 7 bases that match TRBD1. Germline assignment: CDR1 SNHLY and CDR2 FYNNEI. With 5 bases clipped from V and 4 bases from J, the junction kept 8 bases outside the gene matches. The CDR3 length is 14 residues.

Only a few counts were recorded for this clone. The chain links TRBV30 to TRBJ2-4, with a possible D match to TRBD1 (5 bases). The CDR3 runs 12 residues. V lost 4 bases and J lost 5, with 9 bases in between. Germline V gene sequence: CDR1 GTSNPN, CDR2 SVGIG (reference sequence). The CDR3 loop reads CAWTGFENIQYF. CDR3 bases: TGTGCCTGGACAGGGTTCGAAAACATTCAGTACTTC.

This clone was observed once. The CDR3 region has the DNA TGTGCCAGCAGTGAAGGGCCTCAAGGAAACACCATATATTTT. It yields the protein CASSEGPQGNTIYF. The rearrangement uses TRBV6-1 and TRBJ1-3; D gene ambiguous. CDR3 length equals 14 residues. In germline, CDR1 is MNHNS, CDR2 SASEGT. V lost 1 base to trimming and J lost 4 bases, with 8 bases between them.

CDR3 amino acids: CATRSWGQGGTVPNTGELFF. In DNA form, the CDR3 reads TGTGCCACCAGAAGCTGGGGACAGGGCGGGACGGTCCCGAACACCGGGGAGCTGTTTTTT. The rearrangement links TRBV15 to TRBJ2-2; TRBD1 matches 9 bases. The junction had 17 bases not matched to a gene; V was cut back by 6 bases and J by 0 bases. Germline values: CDR1 LNHNV, CDR2 YYDKDF (reference sequence). The CDR3 loop spans 20 amino acids.

This clone was seen only a few times. The chain is built from TRBV19 and TRBJ1-4; D gene uncertain. The CDR3 is 15 amino acids. The V gene lost 8 bases and the J gene lost 5 bases, with 18 bases spanning the gap. CDR1 is LNHDA, CDR2 SQIVND, per germline (reference sequence). The CDR3 nucleotides are TGTGCCAGTGAGAAGTCGGGGTCAGCGAATGAAAAACTGTTTTTT. Translating it yields CASEKSGSANEKLFF. Supplemented by reference TRBV19 and TRBJ1-4, the full variable domain reads DGGITQSPKYLFRKEGQNVTLSCEQNLNHDAMYWYRQDPGQGLRLIYYSQIVNDFQKGDIAEGYSVSREKKESFPLTVTSAQKNPTAFYLCASEKSGSANEKLFFGSGTQLSVL.

This chain connects TRBV18 to TRBJ2-1, with 12 positions matching TRBD1. The V segment lost 4 bases and the J segment 1 base; nucleotides outside the gene matches: 17. Germline CDR1 reads KGHSH; CDR2 reads LQKENI. The CDR3 is made up of 21 amino acids. For the CDR3, the DNA is TGTGCCAGCTCACTCAATCTACCCGGGACAGGGGGCGGTCGGTCCTACAATGAGCAGTTCTTC. It encodes CASSLNLPGTGGGRSYNEQFF.

The chain has TRBV21-1 and TRBJ1-5; TRBD1 is taken as the D call from the table, unchecked against the DNA. TRBV21-1 is labeled a pseudogene. This CDR3 is 18 amino acids long. The CDR3 sequence: CASTQGEGTTKSHQPQHF. In DNA form, the CDR3 reads TGTGCCAGCACCCAGGGTGAGGGGACAACCAAGTCCCATCAGCCCCAGCATTTT.

V usage is TRBV4-1 and J usage is TRBJ2-7, with 7 bases aligning to TRBD2. This CDR3 has 15 amino acids. Germline-derived CDR1 and CDR2 are MGHRA and YSYEKL. The junction had 2 bases not matched to a gene; V was cut back by 0 bases and J by 0 bases. CDR3 sequence (DNA): TGCGCCAGCAGCCAAGAGCGGGACTACTCCTACGAGCAGTACTTC. It translates to CASSQERDYSYEQYF.

The rearrangement links TRBV15 to TRBJ2-2, with 8 bases lining up with TRBD1. The CDR3 contains 16 residues. The V segment lost 5 bases and the J segment 2 bases; nucleotides outside the gene matches: 7. Per the germline V gene, CDR1 is LNHNV and CDR2 is YYDKDF (reference sequence). The CDR3 region has the DNA TGTGCCACCAGCCTCCGGACAGGGCATAACACCGGGGAGCTGTTTTTT. This codes for CATSLRTGHNTGELFF.

The rearrangement uses TRBV4-1 and TRBJ1-1; D gene unclear. CDR3 length equals 14 residues. CDR1 is MGHRA and CDR2 is YSYEKL in the germline V gene. V lost 2 bases and J lost 1, with 8 bases in between. The DNA for the CDR3 is TGCGCCAGCAGCCAACCTATCCGGAACACTGAAGCTTTCTTT. It translates to CASSQPIRNTEAFF.

This clone was picked up a small number of times. This chain uses TRBV6-5 with TRBJ2-5; TRBD2 matches 8 bases. Per germline, CDR1 MNHEY and CDR2 SVGAGI. The J segment lost 3 bases and the V segment lost 6 bases, leaving 3 bases of the junction unmatched. The CDR3 is 13 amino acids. CDR3 loop: CASRTGGEETQYF. The CDR3 nucleotides are TGTGCCAGCAGAACCGGGGGGGAAGAGACCCAGTACTTC.

On this clone itself: An end of the junction does not agree with germline; a read error may underlie this. The V and J genes are TRBV15 and TRBJ2-5; 7 nucleotides align to TRBD2. Germline CDR1 LNHNV, CDR2 YYDKDF (reference sequence). There are 12 residues in the CDR3. CDR3 DNA sequence: TGTGCCACCAGCAGGGTAACTAGCGCCCTGCACTTC. Residues: CATSRVTSALHF.

The chain employs TRBV5-5 and TRBJ1-2, with 11 bases aligning to TRBD1. CDR1 SGHKS and CDR2 YYEKEE come from the germline V gene (reference sequence). Trimming removed 4 bases from V and 4 bases from J; junction bases left unmatched: 6. CDR3 length equals 15 residues. The CDR3 nucleotides read TGTGCCAGCAGCCATTGGACAGGGGGCTTCTATGGCTACACCTTC. Its translation is CASSHWTGGFYGYTF.